Listed here are 15 T cell receptor beta chains from one sample, sequenced in a study of T cells in Graves' hyperthyroidism and ophthalmopathy. Amplification of TCR beta CDR3 regions was performed using RNA transcripts as template. During a first-round RT-PCR of the TCR CDR3, the HTBI primer set was used. Via MiXCR, TCRdb re-called the multiplex PCR reads, giving one row per CDR3 protein. This table holds about 660,000 distinct CDR3 sequences, less than 45% found once. Sequencing input: peripheral blood or thyroid tissue (not recorded which). These receptors originate from an adult man with Graves' disease, either hyperthyroidism or ophthalmopathy (not recorded which).

A few counts support this clonotype. The rearrangement uses TRBV7-6 and TRBJ2-2; D perhaps matches TRBD2 (7 bases). The CDR3 sequence is 15 residues long. V was cut by 4 bases and J by 1 base, with 10 bases left in between. Germline-derived CDR1 and CDR2 are SGHVS and FNYEAQ. The CDR3 nucleotides are TGTGCCAGCAGCTCGCGGGGGCTGAACACCGGGGAGCTGTTTTTT. Residues: CASSSRGLNTGELFF. Combining the CDR3 with reference TRBV7-6 and TRBJ2-2 gives the whole variable domain GAGVSQSPRYKVTKRGQDVALRCDPISGHVSLYWYRQALGQGPEFLTYFNYEAQQDKSGLPNDRFSAERPEGSISTLTIQRTEQRDSAMYRCASSSRGLNTGELFFGEGSRLTVL.

The chain combines TRBV29-1 with TRBJ1-2, with 12 nucleotides matching TRBD1. The germline V gene has CDR1 SQVTM and CDR2 ANQGSEA. V gave up 3 bases and J gave up 8 bases; unmatched junction bases: 4. This CDR3 is built from 13 residues. The CDR3 coding sequence is TGCAGCGTTGAGGGGACAGGGGGCCAGGGCTACACCTTC. It specifies CSVEGTGGQGYTF.

Only a few counts were recorded for this clonotype. J is TRBJ1-2 and V is TRBV30; TRBD1 is a possible D gene (5 bases). Germline lookup yields CDR1 GTSNPN and CDR2 SVGIG (reference sequence). The V end lost 0 bases, the J end lost 8 bases, and 7 bases lay between the germline ends. This CDR3 is 11 amino acids long. CDR3 region: CAWSVGVGYTF. The CDR3 DNA is TGTGCCTGGAGTGTGGGGGTAGGCTACACCTTC.

This clonotype appeared once. Possible read error: a much larger clone is one base away. The V call is TRBV2, the J call TRBJ1-6, with D uncertain. This CDR3 spans 13 amino acids. CDR1 and CDR2 from the germline V gene are SNHLY and FYNNEI. Trimming left V 3 bases short and J 8 bases short, with 8 bases between. For the CDR3, the DNA is TGTGCCAGCAGTGACGGCTTTGATTCACCCCTCCACTTT. Translation: CASSDGFDSPLHF.

The chain recombines TRBV7-9 with TRBJ1-4; weak D call: TRBD1 (5 bases). The V end was cut by 6 bases, the J end by 7 bases, with 15 bases between. The CDR3 runs 14 residues. CDR1 and CDR2 (germline): SEHNR, FQNEAQ (reference sequence). In DNA form, the CDR3 reads TGTGCCAGCAGTTACTTTCTTGGGGGTGAAAAACTGTTTTTT. This sequence encodes CASSYFLGGEKLFF.

The chain is built from TRBV20-1 and TRBJ1-6, with D tentatively TRBD1 (5 bases). Germline V gene lookup returns CDR1 DFQATT and CDR2 SNEGSKA (reference sequence). The CDR3 extends over 13 amino acids. Trimming cost V 2 bases and J 7 bases, with 9 bases left between them. DNA for the CDR3: TGCAGTGCTAGAAGGGGCTACAATTCACCCCTCCACTTT. This gives the protein CSARRGYNSPLHF.

This clonotype appeared a few times. The rearrangement uses TRBV29-1 and TRBJ1-1, with D perhaps TRBD1 (5 bases). Between the trimmed V and J ends, which lost 7 bases and 4 bases, there was a span of 16 bases. The CDR3 has 13 amino acids. Germline values: CDR1 SQVTM, CDR2 ANQGSEA. The CDR3 DNA sequence: TGCAGCGCTCACCACGGGGGACCCACTGAAGCTTTCTTT. Translating gives CSAHHGGPTEAFF. Complete variable domain (other parts from reference TRBV29-1 and TRBJ1-1): SAVISQKPSRDICQRGTSLTIQCQVDSQVTMMFWYRQQPGQSLTLIATANQGSEATYESGFVIDKFPISRPNLTFSTLTVSNMSPEDSSIYLCSAHHGGPTEAFFGQGTRLTVV.

The gene calls are TRBV15 and TRBJ1-1; D remains ambiguous. Trimming stripped 3 bases from V and 0 bases from J, with 14 bases between. Germline loops: CDR1 LNHNV, CDR2 YYDKDF (reference sequence). CDR3 length: 16 residues. The CDR3 loop reads CATSSVERSMNTEAFF. The DNA of the CDR3 is TGTGCCACCAGCAGCGTTGAGCGGAGCATGAACACTGAAGCTTTCTTT.

The J gene is TRBJ1-1, the V gene TRBV9, with 8 bases that match TRBD1. CDR1 SGDLS and CDR2 YYNGEE come from the germline V gene. V lost 0 bases and J lost 5; bases outside the gene matches: 9. The CDR3 extends over 16 amino acids. CDR3 bases: TGTGCCAGCAGCGTAGGGTCAGGGGGCGCCGGGACTGAAGCTTTCTTT. The encoded protein is CASSVGSGGAGTEAFF.

A remark on this clonotype: This is likely a read error, given that the CDR3 carries no conserved phenylalanine or tryptophan at its end. The DNA is left out, because the CDR3 cannot be placed on it with certainty; the CDR3 is given as TCRdb lists it. The CDR3 spells CASRGTGKEIY. The gene calls are TRBV2 and TRBJ1-4; the D segment call TRBD1 is taken from the table without a DNA check. The CDR3 is made up of 11 amino acids, end residues included. Germline V gene sequence: CDR1 SNHLY, CDR2 FYNNEI.

This clonotype was seen a few times. The V call is TRBV7-9, the J call TRBJ1-6, with TRBD1 as a possible D gene (5 bases). Trimming pared 5 bases from V and 0 bases from J, leaving 14 bases between. Per germline, CDR1 SEHNR and CDR2 FQNEAQ (reference sequence). The CDR3 totals 17 residues. CDR3 loop: CASSLLTGSSYNSPLHF. Here the CDR3 DNA reads TGTGCCAGCAGCCTCCTCACAGGCAGCTCCTATAATTCACCCCTCCACTTT. Supplemented by reference TRBV7-9 and TRBJ1-6, the full variable domain reads DTGVSQNPRHKITKRGQNVTFRCDPISEHNRLYWYRQTLGQGPEFLTYFQNEAQLEKSRLLSDRFSAERPKGSFSTLEIQRTEQGDSAMYLCASSLLTGSSYNSPLHFGNGTRLTVT.

Only a few counts were recorded for this clonotype. CDR3 protein: CSASDGGSNQPQHF. CDR3 bases: TGCAGTGCCTCGGACGGTGGTAGCAATCAGCCCCAGCATTTT. V is TRBV20-1 and J is TRBJ1-5; D is unresolved. The V and J ends lost 6 bases and 0 bases respectively, with 12 bases between them. From germline, CDR1 is DFQATT and CDR2 SNEGSKA (reference sequence). This CDR3 contains 14 residues.

The chain couples TRBV11-1 to TRBJ1-2; possible D gene TRBD1, 5 bases. CDR1 is SGHAT and CDR2 is FQDESV in the germline V gene (reference sequence). The ends were cut back, 5 bases at V and 5 bases at J, with 12 bases in the middle. This CDR3 region has 13 residues. The CDR3 loop reads CASSRGREYGYTF. In DNA form, the CDR3 reads TGTGCCAGCAGCCGGGGGAGGGAGTATGGCTACACCTTC.

This clonotype was found a few times. V and J are TRBV6-1 and TRBJ1-2; D remains ambiguous. CDR1 is MNHNS, CDR2 SASEGT, per germline. The V gene lost 4 bases and the J gene lost 8 bases, with 17 bases spanning the gap. The CDR3 runs to 14 residues. The CDR3, as DNA: TGTGCCAGCAGTGCACCCGGACGGTTGGTGGGCTACACCTTC. It yields the protein CASSAPGRLVGYTF.

This clonotype came up many times. This chain connects TRBV28 to TRBJ1-1; a possible D gene is TRBD1 (5 bases). V was pared by 6 bases and J by 1 base, with 12 bases between. The CDR3 sequence is 14 residues long. CDR1 is MDHEN and CDR2 is SYDVKM in the germline V gene. CDR3 amino acids: CASSFGGTNTEAFF. The CDR3 DNA sequence: TGTGCCAGCAGCTTTGGGGGAACGAACACTGAAGCTTTCTTT.